A single sample is the source of the 6 T cell receptor beta chains below, sequenced in a study of shared clonotypes between healthy human individuals (dated by TCRdb to the early 2020s). Libraries were made using the immunoSEQ multiplex PCR assay. Drawn from immuneACCESS, this table holds only the in-frame rearrangements with V and J called that TCRdb kept. Clones are partly lost; checked studies trace under half to an unresolved V gene and leave the rest unexplained. The sample has about 980,000 clones on record, approximately 80% of them singletons. Roughly 1.5% of the sample rests with the top ten. Sample: memory CD4+ T cells sorted from blood. This specimen's cell subset or site label, per the study, means: CD45RA-negative fraction. The source of these receptors is a man aged 18 to 30 in good health.

The chain has TRBV10-3 and TRBJ1-4; TRBD1 matches 8 bases. CDR3 length: 15 amino acids. J was trimmed by 3 bases and V by 0 bases; bases with no gene match: 0. Looked up from germline, CDR1 is ENHRY and CDR2 is SYGVKD. CDR3 protein: CAISESDRANEKLFF. Written as DNA, the CDR3 is TGTGCCATCAGTGAGTCGGACAGGGCTAATGAAAAACTGTTTTTT.

This clone was seen once. This sequence joins TRBV11-1 and TRBJ1-2; no reliable D call. The V gene lost 1 base and the J gene lost 8 bases, with 11 bases spanning the gap. This CDR3 comprises 13 residues. Germline V gene data show CDR1 as SGHAT and CDR2 as FQDESV (reference sequence). CDR3 amino acids: CASSLGESGGYTF. CDR3 sequence (DNA): TGTGCCAGCAGCTTAGGGGAATCCGGAGGCTACACCTTC. The full variable domain, rest sourced from reference TRBV11-1 and TRBJ1-2, is EAEVAQSPRYKITEKSQAVAFWCDPISGHATLYWYRQILGQGPELLVQFQDESVVDDSQLPKDRFSAERLKGVDSTLKIQPAELGDSAMYLCASSLGESGGYTFGSGTRLTVV.

The gene calls are TRBV5-1 and TRBJ1-4; maybe TRBD1 (5 bases). With 0 bases removed from V and 11 bases from J, the gap between germline ends came to 20 bases. The CDR3 is 16 residues long. The V gene's germline CDR1 is SGHRS and CDR2 YFSETQ. As DNA, the CDR3 is TGCGCCAGCAGCTTGGCCTCCTCGGGGTTGGGACGGAAACTGTTTTTT. Its translation: CASSLASSGLGRKLFF.

The J gene is TRBJ2-3, the V gene TRBV5-1, with a possible D match to TRBD2 (6 bases). CDR1 is SGHRS, CDR2 YFSETQ, per germline. The CDR3 is 15 amino acids. V lost 7 bases, J lost 0 bases, and 15 bases lay in between. CDR3 sequence: CASLRSGGSTDTQYF. The CDR3 coding sequence is TGCGCCAGCCTTCGCTCCGGAGGGAGCACAGATACGCAGTATTTT.

This clone was found a few times. CDR3 nucleotide sequence: TGTGCCAGTTCCGACACGATTTCCGAGCAGTACTTC. Protein sequence: CASSDTISEQYF. This rearrangement joins TRBV19 to TRBJ2-7; the D is unclear. The CDR3 length is 12 residues. The ends were cut back, 8 bases at V and 6 bases at J, with 14 bases in the middle. The germline V gene encodes CDR1 LNHDA and CDR2 SQIVND (reference sequence).

This clone was detected only a few times. The chain uses TRBV29-1 and TRBJ2-7; the D is unclear. Trimming cost V 6 bases and J 5 bases, with 11 bases left between them. This CDR3 is built from 11 residues. CDR1 and CDR2 (germline): SQVTM, ANQGSEA. The CDR3 DNA reads TGCAGCGTCGCCCCAGGAGACGAGCAGTACTTC. Its translation is CSVAPGDEQYF.